This T cell receptor beta chain was sequenced in a study of shared clonotypes between healthy human individuals. Regarding the study as a whole: Clonotype sharing across donors was expected to vary with sequencing depth. Relative to clonotypes present in all four donors, those not shared had lower generation probabilities. Despite large depth, rarefaction showed incomplete sorted-subset sequencing.

CD45RO-negative cells were positively selected for CCR7, leaving out terminally differentiated effector memory CD45RA+ cells. Within Nashville, Tennessee resided all donors, each a Caucasian adult. TCRdb's copy holds only in-frame clones and misses some; the assay was immunoSEQ multiplex PCR. The repertoire holds around 1.9 million clones, with roughly 93% as singletons. For this clone: The antigen remains undetermined.

V lost 7 bases to trimming and J lost 0 bases, with 26 bases between them. Per germline, CDR1 MNHEY and CDR2 SMNVEV (reference sequence). This CDR3 comprises 19 residues. Material for sequencing was naive CD8+ T cells from PBMCs. The chain links TRBV27 to TRBJ2-3, with D possibly being TRBD1 (6 bases). The clonotype was recovered from a man aged 18 to 29 in good health. Some clones in this sample may be carry-over from other donors' samples. In DNA form, the CDR3 reads TGTGCCAGCAAAGGGTATCAGGGACAACCACTGATAAGCACAGATACGCAGTATTTT. Translating it yields CASKGYQGQPLISTDTQYF.